This TCR beta chain was retrieved from a study of T cell responses to AZD1222 COVID-19 vaccine. General observations from the study: The study reported that nearly half of spike-specific TCRs target unmutated variant regions. The sample set comprised mostly white British donors with more females, and clonal diversity was possibly underestimated.

This clone is labeled medium-sized. Its antigen is still unknown. Libraries were prepared by immunoSEQ multiplex PCR; TCRdb keeps only in-frame clonotypes and omits some of them. The sample carries tens of thousands of clones, more than 85% recorded once. The sample consisted of peripheral blood, taken on day 0 of AZD1222 vaccination. This receptor was taken from an adult in good health.

CDR3 DNA: TGTGCCAGCAGTATAGGGACAGGGTACGAGCAGTACTTC. Protein sequence: CASSIGTGYEQYF. J is TRBJ2-7 and V is TRBV28, with 9 bases that match TRBD1. Losses at the gene ends were 5 bases for V and 4 bases for J; bases not matched to a gene: 3. Germline lookup yields CDR1 MDHEN and CDR2 SYDVKM. CDR3 size: 13 residues.